This T cell receptor (beta chain) was captured in a study of cytomegalovirus exposure and HLA in healthy donors. Clones were read by immunoSEQ multiplex PCR, and TCRdb kept only the in-frame ones, dropping some. Among roughly 230,000 clones, roughly 91% were seen once, and the ten largest hold around 3.3%. With 0 bases clipped from V and 4 bases from J, the junction kept 11 bases outside the gene matches. The germline gives CDR1 MGHRA, CDR2 YSYEKL. The length of the CDR3 is 18 residues. The chain links TRBV4-1 to TRBJ2-3; 9 bases agree with TRBD2. What was sequenced was PBMCs. The clonotype was recovered from a woman under 40 in good health and CMV-seronegative. The CDR3 protein is CASSQDGGLARRADTQYF. Here the CDR3 DNA reads TGCGCCAGCAGCCAAGATGGGGGACTAGCTAGAAGGGCAGATACGCAGTATTTT.